This T cell receptor (beta chain) was identified in a study of coeliac disease. General study results and limits: Intraepithelial and lamina propria fractions were not highly pure, so cross-contamination was possible.

Profiling relied on immunoSEQ multiplex PCR, and the TCRdb table lists in-frame clones only, not all of them. This table has approximately 3,000 clones, about 65% appearing once. CDR3 length: 16 residues. Germline V gives CDR1 MGHDK, CDR2 SYGVNS. After removal of 3 bases from V and 0 bases from J, the junction contained 5 bases not matched to a gene. Remarks on this clone: Its specificity is unknown.

Cells were frozen in aliquots of approximately 450,000, and one aliquot per fraction was sequenced. The chain couples TRBV25-1 to TRBJ1-3, with 7 bases matching TRBD1. This sequence was found in a man at least 80 years old without celiac disease. Sequencing used lymphocytes from the gut lamina propria. The CDR3 reads CASSDLGQNSGNTIYF. The CDR3 DNA follows: TGTGCCAGCAGTGATTTGGGACAGAACTCTGGAAACACCATATATTTT.